What follows describes a single TCR beta chain. 200 ng DNA, around 30,000 T cell genomes, went into each sorted-subset replicate PCR. Clones were read by immunoSEQ multiplex PCR, and TCRdb kept only the in-frame ones, dropping some. The table lists approximately 1.9 million clones, around 93% of them singletons. Trimming pared 3 bases from V and 0 bases from J, leaving 13 bases between. This CDR3 region has 15 residues. Germline values: CDR1 SGHNT, CDR2 YYREEE (reference sequence). CD8 cells regarded as naive lacked CD45RO, were positively chosen for CCR7, and omitted terminally differentiated effector memory CD45RA+ cells. Adult donors, all healthy and HIV-negative, had no recent acute infections or vaccinations. Everyone who donated was a Caucasian adult who lived in Nashville, Tennessee. The data were taken from a study of shared clonotypes between healthy human individuals.

Sequenced: naive CD8+ T cells from PBMCs. The V call is TRBV5-4, the J call TRBJ2-7; D remains unclear. This clonotype originated in a man between 18 and 29 years old in good health. Some clones in this sample may be carry-over from other donors' samples. CDR3 bases: TGTGCCAGCAGCTCCTTATCACTGAGCTCCTACGAGCAGTACTTC. Its translation is CASSSLSLSSYEQYF.